The 21 T cell receptor beta chains below come from one sample, sequenced in a study of shared clonotypes between healthy human individuals. Positive CCR7 selection of CD45RO-negative cells yielded the naive CD8 cells, and terminally differentiated effector memory CD45RA+ cells were excluded. Assay: immunoSEQ multiplex PCR; the TCRdb copy retains only in-frame clones and omits some. The sample has around 2.1 million clones; about 92% are singletons. Sequencing used naive CD8+ T cells from PBMCs. These receptors were taken from a man younger than 35 in good health. Some clones in this sample may be carry-over from other donors' samples.

The chain uses TRBV7-3 and TRBJ2-3; no firm D call. This CDR3 is built from 15 residues. Trimming removed 1 base from V and 2 bases from J, with 10 bases in between. Per germline, CDR1 SGHTA and CDR2 FQGTGA. Written as DNA, the CDR3 is TGTGCCAGCAGCTTAAGTTACCAGACCACAGATACGCAGTATTTT. Its protein is CASSLSYQTTDTQYF.

On this clone itself: The sample contains more than one DNA sequence encoding this CDR3. The V call is TRBV6-6, the J call TRBJ2-7; 10 bases agree with TRBD2. The germline V gene has CDR1 MNHNY and CDR2 SVGAGI (reference sequence). Trimming removed 0 bases from V and 3 bases from J; junction bases left unmatched: 2. The length of the CDR3 is 15 residues. The CDR3 DNA reads TGTGCCAGCAGTTACTCGTCTAGCGGGAGCTACGAGCAGTACTTC. Its protein is CASSYSSSGSYEQYF.

The genes are TRBV19 and TRBJ2-6, with 12 nucleotides matching TRBD1. The V gene's germline CDR1 is LNHDA and CDR2 SQIVND (reference sequence). The V and J ends lost 10 bases and 2 bases, in that order; junction bases with no gene match: 6. There are 16 residues in the CDR3. The DNA of the CDR3 is TGTGCCACCCTTGGGACAGGGGGCGCTGGGGCCAACGTCCTGACTTTC. Its translation is CATLGTGGAGANVLTF.

The chain carries TRBV4-2 and TRBJ2-2; 15 bases line up with TRBD2. CDR3 size: 16 residues. Unmatched junction bases numbered 3, after V lost 4 bases and J lost 6 bases. Germline values: CDR1 LGHNA, CDR2 YNFKEQ. CDR3 protein: CASSPGTSGRPGELFF. The DNA for the CDR3 is TGTGCCAGCAGCCCGGGGACTAGCGGGAGGCCCGGGGAGCTGTTTTTT.

The V call is TRBV27, the J call TRBJ2-2, with TRBD1 matching 9 bases. With 2 bases clipped from V and 4 bases from J, the junction kept 5 bases outside the gene matches. The CDR3 runs to 16 residues. Germline V lookup: CDR1 MNHEY, CDR2 SMNVEV (reference sequence). The CDR3 sequence: CASSLGGQGSTGELFF. The CDR3 nucleotides read TGTGCCAGCAGTTTAGGAGGACAGGGGAGCACCGGGGAGCTGTTTTTT.

The chain combines TRBV6-5 with TRBJ2-7, with D possibly being TRBD1 or TRBD2 (5 bases each). From germline, CDR1 is MNHEY and CDR2 SVGAGI. The length of the CDR3 is 16 residues. The ends were cut back, 0 bases at V and 4 bases at J, with 16 bases in the middle. This chain's CDR3 is CASSYSTGDAEYEQYF. The CDR3 DNA is TGTGCCAGCAGTTACTCTACTGGGGACGCAGAATACGAGCAGTACTTC.

CDR3 sequence reads: CSVELRTGGNYGYTF. CDR3 DNA: TGCAGCGTTGAACTGAGGACAGGGGGAAACTATGGCTACACCTTC. The rearrangement joins TRBV29-1 to TRBJ1-2; 10 bases align to TRBD1. There are 15 residues in the CDR3. Trimming cost V 2 bases and J 2 bases; bases outside gene matches: 5. The V gene's germline CDR1 is SQVTM and CDR2 ANQGSEA.

The rearrangement joins TRBV7-9 to TRBJ2-7; 10 bases map to TRBD1. V lost 5 bases and J lost 7; bases outside the gene matches: 11. Germline lookup yields CDR1 SEHNR and CDR2 FQNEAQ (reference sequence). This CDR3 has 15 residues. The CDR3 nucleotides are TGTGCCAGCAGCCCGCCGGGACAGGGGCTTATGGAGCAGTACTTC. Translation: CASSPPGQGLMEQYF. The full variable domain, its missing parts supplied by reference TRBV7-9 and TRBJ2-7, is DTGVSQNPRHKITKRGQNVTFRCDPISEHNRLYWYRQTLGQGPEFLTYFQNEAQLEKSRLLSDRFSAERPKGSFSTLEIQRTEQGDSAMYLCASSPPGQGLMEQYFGPGTRLTVT.

Remarks on this clone: One junction end disagrees with the germline gene, perhaps due to a read error. The J gene is TRBJ1-1, the V gene TRBV27; unclear D gene. This CDR3 is 14 amino acids long. Looked up from germline, CDR1 is MNHEY and CDR2 is SMNVEV (reference sequence). CDR3 DNA sequence: TGTGCCAGCAGTTTCCGACGGATGAAGACTGAAGCTTTCTTT. It translates to CASSFRRMKTEAFF.

This clone was seen a single time. This rearrangement joins TRBV7-3 to TRBJ2-3; 9 bases map to TRBD2. The CDR3 runs 16 residues. The J segment lost 5 bases and the V segment lost 3 bases, leaving 9 bases of the junction unmatched. CDR1 and CDR2 from the germline V gene are SGHTA and FQGTGA. CDR3 coding DNA: TGTGCCAGCAGCTTCGGAGCGGGAGGCCGGGGAGATACGCAGTATTTT. Its protein is CASSFGAGGRGDTQYF.

The V call is TRBV11-1, the J call TRBJ1-2, with 7 bases lining up with TRBD1. The trim removed 2 bases at V and 6 bases at J, leaving 3 bases unmatched. Looked up from germline, CDR1 is SGHAT and CDR2 is FQDESV (reference sequence). The CDR3 totals 13 residues. The CDR3 spells CASSLRGTDGYTF. The DNA of the CDR3 is TGTGCCAGCAGCTTACGGGGGACAGATGGCTACACCTTC.

The chain carries TRBV2 and TRBJ1-5, with a weak D call TRBD1 (5 bases). With 0 bases removed from V and 3 bases from J, the gap between germline ends came to 9 bases. The CDR3 sequence is 15 residues long. Germline-derived CDR1 and CDR2 are SNHLY and FYNNEI. The CDR3 DNA reads TGTGCCAGCAGTGAAGCGTCGGGGGTCAATCAGCCCCAGCATTTT. It codes for CASSEASGVNQPQHF. Combining the CDR3 with reference TRBV2 and TRBJ1-5 gives the whole variable domain EPEVTQTPSHQVTQMGQEVILRCVPISNHLYFYWYRQILGQKVEFLVSFYNNEISEKSEIFDDQFSVERPDGSNFTLKIRSTKLEDSAMYFCASSEASGVNQPQHFGDGTRLSIL.

The V gene is TRBV20-1, the J gene TRBJ2-2, with D uncertain. The ends were cut back, 7 bases at V and 6 bases at J, with 9 bases in the middle. Germline V lookup: CDR1 DFQATT, CDR2 SNEGSKA (reference sequence). The CDR3 has 11 residues. The CDR3 region is CSVGAPGELFF. In DNA, the CDR3 is TGCAGTGTGGGCGCCCCCGGGGAGCTGTTTTTT.

The rearrangement links TRBV19 to TRBJ1-5; D not certain. Per germline, CDR1 LNHDA and CDR2 SQIVND (reference sequence). The CDR3 is 14 residues long. V was trimmed by 7 bases and J by 7 bases, leaving 17 bases between them. CDR3 in amino acids: CASTLWGGGQPQHF. CDR3 in DNA: TGTGCCAGTACCCTTTGGGGTGGCGGGCAGCCCCAGCATTTT.

The CDR3 here is CASSTGQVGLNAYGYTF. The CDR3 DNA reads TGTGCCAGCAGCACAGGACAGGTTGGGCTGAACGCCTATGGCTACACCTTC. V gene TRBV7-9 combines with J gene TRBJ1-2, with 7 bases fitting TRBD1. Germline-derived CDR1 and CDR2 are SEHNR and FQNEAQ (reference sequence). The CDR3 has 17 amino acids. The ends lost 5 bases at V and 4 bases at J; junction bases unmatched: 16. Together with reference TRBV7-9 and TRBJ1-2, the CDR3 gives the full variable domain: DTGVSQNPRHKITKRGQNVTFRCDPISEHNRLYWYRQTLGQGPEFLTYFQNEAQLEKSRLLSDRFSAERPKGSFSTLEIQRTEQGDSAMYLCASSTGQVGLNAYGYTFGSGTRLTVV.

CDR3 DNA sequence: TGTGCCAGTAACGGACCCGTAGATACGCAGTATTTT. Protein: CASNGPVDTQYF. The rearrangement links TRBV19 to TRBJ2-3; D gene unclear. V was trimmed by 7 bases and J by 5 bases, leaving 10 bases between them. In germline, CDR1 is LNHDA, CDR2 SQIVND (reference sequence). The CDR3 has 12 residues.

This sequence joins TRBV2 and TRBJ1-5, with D maybe TRBD1 (5 bases). The ends were cut back, 6 bases at V and 0 bases at J, with 15 bases in the middle. Germline V gives CDR1 SNHLY, CDR2 FYNNEI. The CDR3 totals 16 residues. CDR3 protein: CASRGDSLNSNQPQHF. In nucleotides, the CDR3 is TGTGCCAGCAGGGGAGACAGCCTAAATAGCAATCAGCCCCAGCATTTT. Filled out from reference TRBV2 and TRBJ1-5, the complete variable domain reads EPEVTQTPSHQVTQMGQEVILRCVPISNHLYFYWYRQILGQKVEFLVSFYNNEISEKSEIFDDQFSVERPDGSNFTLKIRSTKLEDSAMYFCASRGDSLNSNQPQHFGDGTRLSIL.

V gene TRBV27 combines with J gene TRBJ2-1; tentatively, D is TRBD1 (6 bases). This CDR3 contains 14 residues. The germline V and J ends were trimmed by 5 bases and 1 base, with 9 bases remaining between them. CDR1 is MNHEY and CDR2 is SMNVEV in the germline V gene (reference sequence). CDR3 in amino acids: CASSPQGSYNEQFF. In nucleotides, the CDR3 is TGTGCCAGCAGTCCACAGGGATCCTACAATGAGCAGTTCTTC.

The chain links TRBV9 to TRBJ2-7; TRBD2 matches 16 bases. The CDR3 extends over 17 amino acids. The V segment lost 2 bases and the J segment 0 bases; nucleotides outside the gene matches: 2. Germline V lookup: CDR1 SGDLS, CDR2 YYNGEE. The CDR3 sequence: CASSVGLAGGTSYEQYF. In nucleotides, the CDR3 is TGTGCCAGCAGCGTGGGACTAGCGGGAGGGACCTCCTACGAGCAGTACTTC.

This chain connects TRBV4-3 to TRBJ2-1; D unclear. The length of the CDR3 is 17 residues. Germline-derived CDR1 and CDR2 are LGHNA and YSLEER. V shed 1 base and J shed 3 bases, with 16 bases lying between them. CDR3 protein: CASSQGALRRDYNEQFF. The CDR3 nucleotides read TGCGCCAGCAGCCAAGGGGCGTTGCGTCGAGACTACAATGAGCAGTTCTTC.

This rearrangement joins TRBV7-6 to TRBJ1-5, with D unresolved. The germline V and J ends were trimmed by 5 bases and 2 bases, with 13 bases remaining between them. The V gene's germline CDR1 is SGHVS and CDR2 FNYEAQ. The CDR3 is made up of 15 amino acids. DNA of the CDR3: TGTGCCAGCAGCCACGGGTCCTTCGGCAATCAGCCCCAGCATTTT. This codes for CASSHGSFGNQPQHF.